The subject of this entry is one T cell receptor (beta chain). What it recognizes is unknown. Germline-derived CDR1 and CDR2 are SGHNT and YYREEE (reference sequence). The CDR3 consists of 14 residues. Trimming cost V 4 bases and J 6 bases, with 13 bases left between them. This sample is part of a study of CD8 T cell repertoires and HIV-1 epitope variants. Study summary: Each of Twenty-five Gag and Nef epitope peptides stimulated a separate culture.

Study results and caveats: Nef KF9 drew 4 to 6 clonotypes and HW9 one, without TAALDMSHF responses. The assay identified only TCR beta chains of antigen-proliferating T cells.

Produced via immunoSEQ multiplex PCR; TCRdb's table is partial and in-frame only. Of approximately 5,000 clones listed, 66% are singletons. The sequence was obtained from a male donor with HIV. The specimen sequenced was cultured CD8+ T cells derived from PBMCs. The chain employs TRBV5-4 and TRBJ1-4; no clear D gene. The CDR3 region is CASSLPGRDEKLFF. The CDR3 nucleotides read TGTGCCAGCAGCCTTCCGGGCCGCGATGAAAAACTGTTTTTT. The full variable domain, in which reference TRBV5-4 and TRBJ1-4 provide the parts outside the CDR3, is ETGVTQSPTHLIKTRGQQVTLRCSSQSGHNTVSWYQQALGQGPQFIFQYYREEENGRGNFPPRFSGLQFPNYSSELNVNALELDDSALYLCASSLPGRDEKLFFGSGTQLSVL.